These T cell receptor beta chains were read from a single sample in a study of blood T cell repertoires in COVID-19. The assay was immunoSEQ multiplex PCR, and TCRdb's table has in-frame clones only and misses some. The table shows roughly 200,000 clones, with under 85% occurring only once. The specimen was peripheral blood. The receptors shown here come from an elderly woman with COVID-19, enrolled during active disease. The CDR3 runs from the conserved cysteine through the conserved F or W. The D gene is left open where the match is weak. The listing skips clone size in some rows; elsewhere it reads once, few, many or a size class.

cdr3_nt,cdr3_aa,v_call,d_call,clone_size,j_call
TGTGCCACCAGTGAATCCGGGACAGGGGAAGAGACCCAGTACTTC,CATSESGTGEETQYF,TRBV24-1,TRBD1,NA,TRBJ2-5
TGTGCCAGCAGCCAAGTAGCGGGAGGGGGGAACACTGAAGCTTTCTTT,CASSQVAGGGNTEAFF,TRBV3-1/TRBV3-2,NA,NA,TRBJ1-1
TGTGCCAGCAGCCAAGTGGGTGGGGGCAACACAGATACGCAGTATTTT,CASSQVGGGNTDTQYF,TRBV3-1/TRBV3-2,NA,NA,TRBJ2-3
TGTGCCAGCAGCCGCGGGGGGCTTGGAGGTAATGAGCAGTTCTTC,CASSRGGLGGNEQFF,TRBV3-1/TRBV3-2,TRBD2,NA,TRBJ2-1
TGTGCCAGCAGCTTAGGAAGTAGCGGGAGGGCTGGCTACGAGCAGTACTTC,CASSLGSSGRAGYEQYF,TRBV7-9,TRBD2,NA,TRBJ2-7
TGTGCCAGCAGCGGCCTCTCGGGGGGTACCTCACAAGAGACCCAGTACTTC,CASSGLSGGTSQETQYF,TRBV7-2,TRBD2,NA,TRBJ2-5
TGTGCCAGTAGTATCGGGGGGCAGACTAACTATGGCTACACCTTC,CASSIGGQTNYGYTF,TRBV19,NA,NA,TRBJ1-2
TGTGCCAGCAGTTACTCCGGGACAGGGGGACCCAATGAGCAGTTCTTC,CASSYSGTGGPNEQFF,TRBV6-5,TRBD1,NA,TRBJ2-1
TGTGCCAGCAGCTCTGGTAGCGGGTTAAGCTCCTACAATGAGCAGTTCTTC,CASSSGSGLSSYNEQFF,TRBV5-5,TRBD2,NA,TRBJ2-1
TGTGCCAGCAGCTTCGACCGGGTGGGAAACACCATATATTTT,CASSFDRVGNTIYF,TRBV11-2,NA,few,TRBJ1-3
TGTGCCAGCAGCCAATTTGTGGGGCCAAGGGAGACCCAGTACTTC,CASSQFVGPRETQYF,TRBV3-1/TRBV3-2,NA,NA,TRBJ2-5
TGTGCCAGCTCCAGGGGCGCTCCCAATTCACCCCTCCACTTT,CASSRGAPNSPLHF,TRBV2,NA,NA,TRBJ1-6
TGTGCCACCAGTGCCGGCAGGGACTCAGATACGCAGTATTTT,CATSAGRDSDTQYF,TRBV24-1,NA,NA,TRBJ2-3
TGTGCCAGCGGGCTAGCCCAACTCTCCTACAATGAGCAGTTCTTC,CASGLAQLSYNEQFF,TRBV3-1/TRBV3-2,NA,once,TRBJ2-1
TGTGCCAGTAGTATAGTGAAGGGGACAGGCGAGCAGTACTTC,CASSIVKGTGEQYF,TRBV19,TRBD1,NA,TRBJ2-7
TGCAGCGTTTCCGGGACAGGGGGCAATCAGCCCCAGCATTTT,CSVSGTGGNQPQHF,TRBV29-1,TRBD1,NA,TRBJ1-5